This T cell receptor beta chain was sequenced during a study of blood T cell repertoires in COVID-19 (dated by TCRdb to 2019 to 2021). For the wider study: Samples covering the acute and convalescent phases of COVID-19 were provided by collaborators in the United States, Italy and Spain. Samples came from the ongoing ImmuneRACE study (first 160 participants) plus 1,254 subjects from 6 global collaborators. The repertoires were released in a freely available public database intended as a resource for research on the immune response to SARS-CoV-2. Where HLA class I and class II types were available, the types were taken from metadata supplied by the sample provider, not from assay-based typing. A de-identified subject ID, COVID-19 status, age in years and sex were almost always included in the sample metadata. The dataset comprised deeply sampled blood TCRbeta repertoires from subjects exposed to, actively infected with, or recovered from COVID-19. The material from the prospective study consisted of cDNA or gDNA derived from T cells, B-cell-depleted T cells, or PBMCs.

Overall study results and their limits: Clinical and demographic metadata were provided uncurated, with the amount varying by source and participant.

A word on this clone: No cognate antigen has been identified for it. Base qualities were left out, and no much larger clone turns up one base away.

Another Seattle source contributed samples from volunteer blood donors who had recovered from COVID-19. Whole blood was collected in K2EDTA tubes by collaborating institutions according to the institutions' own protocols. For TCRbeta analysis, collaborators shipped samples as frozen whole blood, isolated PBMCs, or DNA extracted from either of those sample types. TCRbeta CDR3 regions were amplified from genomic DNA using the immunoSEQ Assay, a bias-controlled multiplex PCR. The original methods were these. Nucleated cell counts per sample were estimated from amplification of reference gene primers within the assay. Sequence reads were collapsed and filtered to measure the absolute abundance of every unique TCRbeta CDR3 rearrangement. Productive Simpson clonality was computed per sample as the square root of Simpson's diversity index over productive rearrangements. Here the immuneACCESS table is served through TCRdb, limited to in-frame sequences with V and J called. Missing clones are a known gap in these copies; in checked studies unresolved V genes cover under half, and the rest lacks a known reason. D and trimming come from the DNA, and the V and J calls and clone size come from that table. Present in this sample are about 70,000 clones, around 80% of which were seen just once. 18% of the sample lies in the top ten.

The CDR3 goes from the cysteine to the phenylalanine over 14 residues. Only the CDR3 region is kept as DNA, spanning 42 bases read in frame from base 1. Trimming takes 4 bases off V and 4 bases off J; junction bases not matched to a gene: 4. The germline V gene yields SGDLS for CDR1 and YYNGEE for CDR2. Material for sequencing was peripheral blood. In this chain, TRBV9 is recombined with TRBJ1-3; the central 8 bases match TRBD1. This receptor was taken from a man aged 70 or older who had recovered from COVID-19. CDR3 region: CASSMTGVGNTIYF. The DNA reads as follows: TGTGCCAGCAGCATGACAGGGGTGGGAAACACCATATATTTT.